This T cell receptor beta chain was captured in a study of control samples from healthy donors and cancer patients. Sequenced by immunoSEQ multiplex PCR; TCRdb stores in-frame clones only, minus some. This table holds under 200,000 clones, approximately 94% found once. There are 17 residues in the CDR3. V was shortened by 0 bases and J by 7 bases, with 16 bases between the two germline ends. Germline loops: CDR1 WNHNN, CDR2 SYGVQD (reference sequence). Sequenced: PBMCs. The chain is built from TRBV10-1 and TRBJ1-6; D might be TRBD1 (5 bases). This sequence originates from a man between 60 and 75 years old with colorectal cancer. The CDR3 coding sequence is TGCGCCAGCAGTGAGTCGACTATGGGACTGGGCAATTCACCCCTCCACTTT. It is translated as CASSESTMGLGNSPLHF.